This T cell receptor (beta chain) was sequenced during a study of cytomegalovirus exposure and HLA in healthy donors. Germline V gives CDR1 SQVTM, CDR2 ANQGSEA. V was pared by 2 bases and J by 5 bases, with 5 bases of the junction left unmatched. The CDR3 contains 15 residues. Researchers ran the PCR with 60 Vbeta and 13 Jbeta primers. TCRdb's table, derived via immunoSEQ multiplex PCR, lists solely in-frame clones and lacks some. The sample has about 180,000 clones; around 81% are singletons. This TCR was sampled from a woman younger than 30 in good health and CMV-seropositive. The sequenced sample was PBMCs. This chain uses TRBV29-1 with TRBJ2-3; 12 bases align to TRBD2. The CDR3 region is CSVETSGGLGDTQYF. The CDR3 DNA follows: TGCAGCGTTGAAACTAGCGGGGGGCTTGGAGATACGCAGTATTTT.